Given below is one TCR beta chain in context. Its target antigen remains unknown. No base-level quality is on record; no much larger clone is a single base apart. These data are taken from a study of shared clonotypes between healthy human individuals (dated by TCRdb to about 2020). With regard to the full study: A few men and two women, aged 18 to 49 years, made up the cohort. Blood TCR repertoires of 5 or 6 healthy adults were deeply sequenced to estimate repertoire size and the extent of clonotype sharing between individuals. Different laboratories and diverse techniques were used to prepare libraries and sequence TCR repertoires, to increase sequencing depth and limit assay-specific biases. Per donor, leukapheresis produced somewhere between about 0.9 and 9.5 billion PBMCs. The full study reports these points: Based on pairwise subsampling, the degree of clonotype sharing among donors was expected to be affected by sequencing depth. The small number of donors limited the genetic and exposure-history diversity represented. Sampling was restricted to blood, and TCR repertoires in tissue are likely to differ from TCR repertoires in blood.

Using the deep immunoSEQ assay, multiplex PCR amplified TCR CDR3 regions from genomic DNA. For each cell subset, the extracted genomic DNA was distributed evenly across all wells of several immunoSEQ 96-well plates, and each plate served as one replicate. For unsorted PBMC, each replicate PCR was loaded with approximately 320 ng genomic DNA, equivalent to tens of thousands of T cell genomes. Ten immunoSEQ deep assay plates were used to sequence unsorted PBMC genomic DNA. Purified libraries were measured with a Qubit 3.0 fluorometer, size-checked on a Bioanalyzer 2100, and measured again with the KAPA Library Quantification kit. Every immunoSEQ 96-well plate was sequenced on a dedicated single-read 150-cycle Illumina NextSeq 550 flow cell. Processing in the source paper ran as follows. Because the immunoSEQ output included only junctional sequences and no quality scores, the filtering could not be the same as the filtering used for full-length reads. Sequences were annotated with PyIR, a Python wrapper for IgBLAST v1.9, and V/J genes and CDR3 were assigned using IMGT germline references. Reads were removed for weak V/J assignments (E-value above 1e-6), missing CDR3, stop codons, out-of-frame junctions, or ambiguous translated residues. V3J clonotypes were defined as sequences sharing the same inferred V gene, J gene, and CDR3 amino acid sequence. The percentage overlap between two repertoires was calculated by dividing the number of shared unique clonotypes by the size of the smaller repertoire. RTK rarefaction, the Chao1 estimator, and Recon v2.1 estimates of unobserved clonotypes were used to assess repertoire richness. TCRdb retrieved this table from immuneACCESS and kept in-frame rearrangements only. Not all clones are present; in checked studies, unresolved V genes account for under half, and no reason is known for the remainder. V, J and clone size are those of that table, while D and trimming were read from the DNA. The sample contains some 490,000 clones, 81% of them found a single time. The top ten hold roughly 13% of the sample.

Here V drops 2 bases and J drops 0 bases, and the junction holds 2 bases not matched to any gene. The CDR3 contains 15 residues, cysteine and phenylalanine counted. The read is trimmed to its CDR3 DNA, 45 bases read in frame from base 1. From the germline V gene, CDR1 is KGHSH and CDR2 is LQKENI. Healthy HIV-negative adults with no recently reported acute infections or vaccinations were included as donors. Every donor was a Caucasian adult living in Nashville, Tennessee, USA. For unsorted samples, roughly 90 million PBMCs were counted, and genomic DNA was extracted using the QIAamp DNA Blood Mini kit. Blood was collected by leukapheresis, and PBMCs were isolated by Ficoll-Histopaque density gradient centrifugation and then cryopreserved in liquid nitrogen vapor phase.

In this chain, TRBV18 is recombined with TRBJ2-7, with 9 middle bases fitting TRBD2. The clonotype originates from a woman aged 40 to 50 in good health. Some clones in this sample may be carry-over from other donors' samples. Sequencing input: PBMCs. The CDR3 in this case is CASSPAGGGSYEQYF. The DNA reads as follows: TGTGCCAGCTCACCAGCGGGAGGGGGCTCCTACGAGCAGTACTTC.